This TCR beta chain appears in the sequencing data of a study of blood T cells in healthy people across ages. Study results and limitations: Per million T cells, TCR beta diversity dropped roughly linearly as age increased.

It was with a sample-barcoded 5' primer and a J-beta primer mix that a second PCR of about 6 to 12 cycles was run. A 12-random-nucleotide template-switch adaptor tagged each cDNA molecule. TCRdb itself ran the 5' RACE reads through MiXCR, one entry per CDR3 protein. Altogether 700,000 to 850,000 distinct CDR3 sequences are present, 50% to 65% being singletons, with the ten largest covering about 42%. From germline, CDR1 is SGHRS and CDR2 YFSETQ. J was trimmed by 2 bases and V by 2 bases; bases with no gene match: 2. The CDR3 has 15 residues. Concerning this clonotype itself: Its antigen is unknown.

The chain employs TRBV5-1 and TRBJ2-3; TRBD2 agrees at 10 bases. Sequencing was done on a sample of blood. This receptor was taken from a man older than 75 in good health. CDR3 in DNA: TGCGCCAGCAGCTTAACTAGCGGGGCCACAGATACGCAGTATTTT. This gives the protein CASSLTSGATDTQYF.